This T cell receptor beta chain was documented in a study of cytomegalovirus exposure and HLA in healthy donors (dated by TCRdb to about 2017). About the full investigation: An earlier analysis of about 530 of the donors reported approximately 280 Gb of sequence data and around 100 million unique TCR beta sequences obtained from about 180 million T cells. An early release that covered some 640 HLA-typed donors contained approximately 300 gigabases of sequencing data and tens of millions of unique TCR sequences. Among the roughly 400 genotyped donors, roughly 80% belonged to the genetic ancestry cluster associated with self-reported Caucasian donors. The study aimed to test whether cataloging public T cell receptors could reveal signatures of past pathogen exposure. The study used immunosequencing to profile the T cell repertoires of around 600 subjects and linked those repertoires to cytomegalovirus serostatus. In addition to the first cohort of roughly 670 subjects, a separate validation cohort of 120 different subjects was used. To predict cytomegalovirus infection status, the study combined high-throughput TCR immunosequencing, statistical association of individual TCRs with disease status, and machine learning. To study patterns of TCR occurrence, a later analysis re-analyzed previously published TCR beta repertoires from under 750 donors and added high-resolution HLA genotyping. The later analysis used no new phenotypic data to find candidate immune exposures, relying instead on TCR beta sequences and their occurrence across donors. An earlier analysis of 587 of the donors used high-throughput TCR beta sequencing to judge whether each TCR beta V gene segment behaved as functional or pseudogenic. Donor age, sex, ethnicity and CMV serostatus were compiled alongside the repertoire data. Genome-wide SNP genotypes for about three fifths of the 666 donors were used in a later genetic analysis, which treated that subset as a discovery cohort. Every discovery cohort repertoire had been produced on one sequencing platform. Both class I and class II loci were covered by HLA typing, at four-digit resolution. Typing coverage varied by locus: 629-630 donors for A, B, C, DRB1 and DQB1; roughly 520 for DQA1; about 600 for DPA1; fewer than 480 for DPB1. Because of strong linkage in the cohort, roughly five DR-DQ haplotypes were treated as single units for association and clustering. Among almost 400 genotyped donors of the cohort, an average of about 240,000 unique TCR beta nucleotide sequences were sequenced per donor, 15% to 20% of them non-productive.

Receptor libraries were prepared by the immunoSEQ multiplex PCR assay. For the multiplex PCR, a mixture combining 60 forward primers for TCR Vbeta segments and 13 reverse primers for TCR Jbeta segments was used. The CDR3 region of rearranged TCR beta genes was amplified from genomic DNA by a multiplex PCR assay. The Illumina HiSeq System was used to sequence the amplified TCR beta libraries as 87-base-pair reads. Per the original workflow: Across the 600 to 700 repertoires, a later analysis counted roughly 77 million unique TCR beta chains, some 11 million of which were shared by at least two donors. Raw reads were error-corrected and collapsed into unique sequences by a nearest-neighbor algorithm in which closely related sequences were merged to remove PCR and sequencing errors. V, D and J gene segments were assigned by aligning CDR3 sequences to IMGT reference sequences. For a sequence to be retained, a match of at least six nucleotides was required to both a V gene segment and a J gene segment. A rearrangement was called productive if the CDR3 had no stop codons and remained in frame with V and J, and every other rearrangement was called non-productive. CDR3 was defined by IMGT convention, running from the second conserved V-encoded cysteine to the conserved J-encoded phenylalanine. Sequences without an unambiguous match to a single V gene segment were excluded from the earlier analysis of approximately 560 of the donors. In an earlier analysis of 450 to 700 of the donors, V segments were called functional above 56.7% productive rearrangements and were called segregating when the between-donor standard deviation exceeded 5%. A statistical classification framework was developed to diagnose cytomegalovirus status using the catalog of TCR beta chain sequences. V and J gene assignment, in a later analysis, came from comparing TCR nucleotide sequences with IMGT/GENE-DB human TR gene sequences. A later analysis assigned CDR3 sequences and most-parsimonious VDJ recombination scenarios with the TCRdist pipeline. A later analysis defined each TCR beta chain by its CDR3 amino acid sequence plus V-gene family, and excluded reads lacking a unique V-gene family. To address suspected cross-contamination and a sequencing artifact, a later analysis removed a few hundred highly shared, low-generation-probability nucleotide sequences. In a later analysis, a clonal expansion index was calculated for each public chain from normalized within-repertoire ranks of inferred template counts. Generation probabilities in a later analysis came from a VDJ recombination model fitted to out-of-frame rearrangements, and those results were checked against IGoR. Hypergeometric tests were used in a later analysis to score TCR-TCR, TCR-HLA and TCR-CMV co-occurrence, with a repertoire-size bias correction applied to the TCR pairs. False discovery rates were estimated in a later analysis by permuting HLA or CMV assignments 20 times. In a later analysis, co-occurring TCRs were grouped using DBSCAN, and TCRdist sequence similarity was added for clustering within HLA-allele-positive subsets. Repertoires with fewer than 30,000 or more than 120,000 public chains, plus five repertoires with anomalous nucleotide sharing, were excluded from co-occurrence clustering. In its TCRdb copy, this immuneACCESS table keeps in-frame sequences only and misses some clones. Where compared with another copy, unresolved V genes explain less than half of these, and the others have no known cause. V and J calls and clone size are given by that table; D and trimming were obtained from the DNA. Within this sample are about 270,000 clones, with 72% of them counted one time only. The top ten clonotypes cover over 2% of the sample.

What the research found in general, with its limitations: In a later analysis, several top co-occurrence clusters were reported to appear linked to parvovirus B19, influenza, CMV and Epstein-Barr virus. A later analysis found that TCR association rates varied across HLA loci, with DRB1 alleles showing the most associated TCRs and HLA-C alleles the fewest. A total of about 150 TCR beta chains were listed by the study as associated with cytomegalovirus. When HLA alleles, especially DR and DQ, strongly co-occurred, TCR associations were difficult to assign to individual alleles. Most TCR sequences were observed very rarely across donors, whereas some public TCRs were present in many individuals. Compared with the approximately 670-donor mean, donors in an Asian-associated ancestry cluster had fewer N-insertions in productive TCRs, according to a later genetic analysis. The sequencing pipeline was judged likely to have produced a cluster of highly shared sequence variants as a technical artifact. The presence/absence analyses assumed that sequencing depth was roughly uniform across donors, and that assumption may not be true. Because HLA typing was unavailable for some donors at each locus, only the typed subset was used in association tests. An association between a missense DCLRE1C variant and V-gene and J-gene trimming of TCR beta chains was found in a later genetic analysis and replicated in an independent cohort. The classifier was reported to diagnose cytomegalovirus status with high specificity and sensitivity in both the original and validation cohorts. A few of the identified cytomegalovirus-associated TCR beta chains were confirmed in vitro to be specific for cytomegalovirus antigens. The cohort was sequenced for TCR beta chains only, and without alpha or paired-chain data the features that could be detected were limited. A further reported finding was that TCR beta sequences accurately predicted the HLA-A and HLA-B alleles for most subjects in the first cohort. Some IMGT-functional V segments, including TRBV6-2 and TRBV6-3, could not be told apart with the 87-base-pair reads, so those segments were excluded. Immune exposure information for the cohort was limited to CMV serostatus. An earlier analysis of approximately 540 of the donors showed that most TCR beta V segments appeared in productive rearrangements either about 87% or about 30% of the time, which broadly matched IMGT annotations. A later analysis associated about 17,000 TCR beta sequences with specific HLA alleles at a false discovery rate of 0.05. Correlated functional status among segregating V segments might reflect linkage disequilibrium, but an unknown experimental factor could not be ruled out. The authors suggested that the approach could potentially be generalized to other disease states and immunological phenotypes. A later analysis found that HLA-associated TCR beta chains were more clonally expanded and had lower generation probabilities than equally common non-associated chains. Because counts were too low, around 18 rarely observed V segments, including chromosome 9 orphons, were left out of the earlier analysis of a few hundred of the donors. A later analysis found that most CMV-associated TCR beta chains appeared HLA-restricted, with HLA associations seemingly driven largely by CMV exposure.

Of note for this clone: Its antigen specificity is not known. The input lacks base qualities; no much larger clone sits a single base away.

The CDR3 measures 18 amino acids from cysteine to phenylalanine. The only DNA kept is the CDR3, 54 bases in frame from the first base. Trimming leaves V shorter by 0 bases and J shorter by 3 bases, with the junction holding 9 bases beyond the gene matches. The germline V gene sets CDR1 to SGHRS and CDR2 to YFSETQ. The cohort was made up of around 720 healthy bone marrow donors. At the time of sampling, every cohort member was nominally healthy, though immune exposures that went unrecorded were likely present. The donor was CMV seronegative and was included in the group of around 320 seronegative cohort members. A peripheral blood sample was collected from each donor, and TCR beta sequencing was performed on peripheral blood mononuclear cells. Genomic DNA extraction from the blood cell samples was performed with the Qiagen DNeasy Blood Extraction Kit.

Sequencing used PBMCs. The chain was built from TRBV5-1 and TRBJ2-2; TRBD2 matches 9 bases in the middle. This TCR was recovered from a female donor in good health and CMV-seronegative. The CDR3 in this case is CASSLVGAGTSYTGELFF. The DNA sequence is given as TGCGCCAGCAGCTTGGTGGGGGCCGGGACTAGCTACACCGGGGAGCTGTTTTTT.